These T cell receptor beta chains were read from a single sample in a study of early T cells in non-severe SARS-CoV-2 infection. In TCRdb, the 5' RACE reads were re-called with MiXCR into one record per CDR3 protein. Seen here are around 92,000 distinct CDR3 sequences, approximately 11% observed once, and the top ten hold approximately 5%. Sequences were obtained from whole blood. All receptors derive from an adult who was a healthcare worker with PCR-confirmed SARS-CoV-2 infection or an uninfected control (not recorded which). CDR3s include the opening cysteine and the closing phenylalanine or tryptophan. The D gene is left open where the match is weak. Clone sizes are given selectively: once, few, many, or a class where the clone is expanded.

size,length,D,J,V,DNA,CDR3
-,14,-,TRBJ1-1,TRBV3-1,TGTGCCAGCAGCCCCGGCGGAGGAGACACTGAAGCTTTCTTT,CASSPGGGDTEAFF
few,15,-,TRBJ1-3,TRBV4-2,TGTGCCAGCAGCCGCCTGCCAGTCTCTGGAAACACCATATATTTT,CASSRLPVSGNTIYF
many,16,-,TRBJ2-7,TRBV20-1,TGCAGTGCTAGTAGGCTGGGGCGCTCGGGCTCCTACGAGCAGTACTTC,CSASRLGRSGSYEQYF
-,14,-,TRBJ1-5,TRBV20-1,TGCAGTGCATTACTACAGGGACGTCGACAGCCCCAGCATTTT,CSALLQGRRQPQHF
few,16,TRBD1,TRBJ2-2,TRBV4-2,TGTGCCAGCAGCCGCGGACAGGGGGCAAACACCGGGGAGCTGTTTTTT,CASSRGQGANTGELFF
many,14,-,TRBJ1-3,TRBV7-2,TGTGCCAGCAGCTTAGTAGGCTCTGGAAACACCATATATTTT,CASSLVGSGNTIYF
-,13,-,TRBJ1-1,TRBV20-1,TGCAGTGCTAGAGTGACAGTGAACACTGAAGCTTTCTTT,CSARVTVNTEAFF
-,15,-,TRBJ1-1,TRBV2,TGTGCCAGCAGACGCGAACTTACAGGGATCCTCGAAGCTTTCTTT,CASRRELTGILEAFF
few,14,TRBD2,TRBJ2-5,TRBV30,TGTGCCTGGTCAGCGGGGGGCGTCCGAGAGACCCAGTACTTC,CAWSAGGVRETQYF
-,15,-,TRBJ1-5,TRBV28,TGTGCCAGCAGTTTTAGCGTGACAGCAAATCAGCCCCAGCATTTT,CASSFSVTANQPQHF
many,13,-,TRBJ1-1,TRBV28,TGTGCCAGCAGTCTCCGACAGAACACTGAAGCTTTCTTT,CASSLRQNTEAFF
few,14,TRBD2,TRBJ2-1,TRBV10-2,TGCGCCAGCACCGGGACTAGCTCCTACAATGAGCAGTTCTTC,CASTGTSSYNEQFF
many,15,-,TRBJ2-7,TRBV4-1,TGCGCCAGCAGCCCCTATGCCGGGGCCTCCTACGAGCAGTACTTC,CASSPYAGASYEQYF
many,13,-,TRBJ1-2,TRBV24-1,TGTGCCACCCAAGCCACAGCATCTTATGGCTACACCTTC,CATQATASYGYTF
-,16,-,TRBJ2-2,TRBV6-6,TGTGCCAGCAGTTACTCTCTGAAGGGGGATACCGGGGAGCTGTTTTTT,CASSYSLKGDTGELFF
few,14,TRBD1,TRBJ1-2,TRBV15,TGTGCCACCAGCGCGGGACAGGGGCTGTTTGGCTACACCTTC,CATSAGQGLFGYTF
many,12,-,TRBJ2-1,TRBV29-1,TGCAGCGCCCGACTAGGGGAGAATGAGCAGTTCTTC,CSARLGENEQFF
many,13,-,TRBJ1-5,TRBV6-6,TGTGCCAGCAGTTACTCCCGTAATCAGCCCCAGCATTTT,CASSYSRNQPQHF
few,17,-,TRBJ1-1,TRBV27,TGTGCCAGCAGTTCAGTTATTCTACGGAGTTCAAACACTGAAGCTTTCTTT,CASSSVILRSSNTEAFF
few,14,-,TRBJ1-6,TRBV18,TGTGCCAGCTCACCAAAACGGGAAAATTCACCCCTCCACTTT,CASSPKRENSPLHF
-,12,-,TRBJ2-3,TRBV5-4,TGTGCCAGCAGCTTGGGAGTGAATACGCAGTATTTT,CASSLGVNTQYF
-,14,-,TRBJ1-5,TRBV2,TGTGCCAGCAGTGAACAAGGGTCTTATCAGCCCCAGCATTTT,CASSEQGSYQPQHF
-,15,-,TRBJ1-5,TRBV4-1,TGCGCCAGCAGCCATCCGCCCGGGAGCAATCAGCCCCAGCATTTT,CASSHPPGSNQPQHF
many,15,TRBD2,TRBJ2-1,TRBV20-1,TGCAGTGCTAGAGATCCCCGGGACTACCACAATGAGCAGTTCTTC,CSARDPRDYHNEQFF
many,15,TRBD2,TRBJ2-5,TRBV12-3/TRBV12-4,TGTGCCAGCAGTAACGCGGGAGCCCACTCCCAGACCCAGTACTTC,CASSNAGAHSQTQYF
-,15,-,TRBJ2-1,TRBV7-9,TGTGCCAGCAGCTTAGCGCATGGACCGTACAATGAGCAGTTCTTC,CASSLAHGPYNEQFF
many,11,-,TRBJ1-1,TRBV29-1,TGCAGCGGTCAGGGTTACACTGAAGCTTTCTTT,CSGQGYTEAFF
many,13,-,TRBJ2-7,TRBV14,TGTGCCAGCAGCCAAGATCAACTTTACGAGCAGTACTTC,CASSQDQLYEQYF
few,12,-,TRBJ2-7,TRBV28,TGTGCCTGCAGGGGAGTTTCCTACGAGCAGTACTTC,CACRGVSYEQYF
-,16,TRBD1,TRBJ2-1,TRBV5-1,TGCGCCAGCAGCTTGGGGGGCCGACAGGGTTACAATGAGCAGTTCTTC,CASSLGGRQGYNEQFF
-,11,-,TRBJ2-5,TRBV14,TGTGCCAGCAGCCAAGATAAGACCCAGTACTTC,CASSQDKTQYF
many,16,-,TRBJ1-2,TRBV7-9,TGTGCCAGCAGCAGGACCGACAGGACCACGCTCTATGGCTACACCTTC,CASSRTDRTTLYGYTF
many,13,-,TRBJ2-7,TRBV7-6,TGTGCCAGCAGCTTAAGCAGGGGATACGAGCAGTACTTC,CASSLSRGYEQYF
-,14,-,TRBJ2-2,TRBV20-1,TGCAGTGCTGGGGGCCCAGGGAACACCGGGGAGCTGTTTTTT,CSAGGPGNTGELFF
few,15,-,TRBJ2-5,TRBV15,TGTGCCACCAGCAGAGATCGGGGGCCACAAGAGACCCAGTACTTC,CATSRDRGPQETQYF
many,13,-,TRBJ1-1,TRBV18,TGTGCCAGCTCACCTCAGGAGACAGGAGGAGCTTTCTTT,CASSPQETGGAFF
few,17,TRBD2,TRBJ2-1,TRBV19,TGTGCCAGTAGTTTGGGACTAGCGGGATATGAAGTAAATGAGCAGTTCTTC,CASSLGLAGYEVNEQFF
many,14,-,TRBJ1-1,TRBV18,TGTGCCAGCTCACCAAGCGAAATGAACACTGAAGCTTTCTTT,CASSPSEMNTEAFF
-,15,-,TRBJ2-1,TRBV20-1,TGCAGTGCTAACCCATTAAGAAGCTCCTACAATGAGCAGTTCTTC,CSANPLRSSYNEQFF